Listed below are T cell receptor beta chains from one sample, sequenced in a study of blood T cell repertoires in COVID-19. Some clones are missing from TCRdb's copy, which holds only in-frame ones; the method was immunoSEQ multiplex PCR. This table holds about 120,000 clones, around 80% found once. The material sequenced was peripheral blood. Receptors originate from a woman aged 45-60 years with acute or convalescent COVID-19. Both conserved end residues are part of each CDR3. The order of the fields is D gene, J gene, clone size, V gene, CDR3 protein, CDR3 DNA. D genes are given only for firm matches. Some rows have no size entry. The others give once, few or many, or a class for an expanded clone.

d_gene: -; j_gene: TRBJ1-2; abundance: -; v_gene: TRBV3-1/TRBV3-2; CDR3aa: CASSLPAGRGYTF; CDR3nt: TGTGCCAGCAGCCTCCCGGCGGGGAGGGGCTACACCTTC
d_gene: -; j_gene: TRBJ2-7; abundance: -; v_gene: TRBV12-3/TRBV12-4; CDR3aa: CASSPTGGYEQYF; CDR3nt: TGTGCCAGCAGTCCTACTGGCGGCTACGAGCAGTACTTC
d_gene: -; j_gene: TRBJ2-1; abundance: few; v_gene: TRBV7-3; CDR3aa: CASSPNGGAESSYNEQFF; CDR3nt: TGTGCCAGCAGCCCTAATGGCGGGGCCGAGAGCTCCTACAATGAGCAGTTCTTC
d_gene: TRBD1; j_gene: TRBJ1-5; abundance: -; v_gene: TRBV7-2; CDR3aa: CASSLAWTGGNQPQHF; CDR3nt: TGTGCCAGCAGCTTAGCTTGGACAGGGGGCAATCAGCCCCAGCATTTT
d_gene: TRBD1; j_gene: TRBJ2-1; abundance: -; v_gene: TRBV5-1; CDR3aa: CASSRTGDTSSYNEQFF; CDR3nt: TGCGCCAGCAGCAGGACAGGGGATACGAGCTCCTACAATGAGCAGTTCTTC
d_gene: -; j_gene: TRBJ2-2; abundance: -; v_gene: TRBV28; CDR3aa: CASEWSAVTGELFF; CDR3nt: TGTGCCAGCGAGTGGTCAGCGGTCACCGGGGAGCTGTTTTTT
d_gene: -; j_gene: TRBJ1-2; abundance: -; v_gene: TRBV5-1; CDR3aa: CASSETLGSGNYGYTF; CDR3nt: TGCGCCAGCAGCGAGACCCTCGGTTCAGGCAACTATGGCTACACCTTC
d_gene: TRBD2; j_gene: TRBJ2-1; abundance: -; v_gene: TRBV15; CDR3aa: CATSRWTSGYNEQFF; CDR3nt: TGTGCCACCAGCAGATGGACTAGCGGGTACAATGAGCAGTTCTTC
d_gene: -; j_gene: TRBJ1-1; abundance: -; v_gene: TRBV25-1; CDR3aa: CASSWGGGVGTEAFF; CDR3nt: TGTGCCAGCAGTTGGGGAGGGGGAGTGGGTACTGAAGCTTTCTTT
d_gene: TRBD1; j_gene: TRBJ2-7; abundance: -; v_gene: TRBV5-1; CDR3aa: CASRLGTGGYEQYF; CDR3nt: TGCGCCAGCAGACTAGGGACAGGGGGCTACGAGCAGTACTTC
d_gene: -; j_gene: TRBJ1-2; abundance: few; v_gene: TRBV12-3/TRBV12-4; CDR3aa: CASSRDTYYGYTF; CDR3nt: TGTGCCAGCAGCAGGGACACCTACTATGGCTACACCTTC
d_gene: -; j_gene: TRBJ1-2; abundance: -; v_gene: TRBV21-1; CDR3aa: CASSRGPGIYYGYTF; CDR3nt: TGTGCCAGCAGCAGAGGGCCCGGGATATACTATGGCTACACCTTC
d_gene: -; j_gene: TRBJ1-6; abundance: -; v_gene: TRBV3-1/TRBV3-2; CDR3aa: CASSAQGLLFGSGSPLHF; CDR3nt: TGTGCCAGCAGCGCACAGGGCCTGTTGTTTGGTTCAGGCTCACCCCTCCACTTT
d_gene: -; j_gene: TRBJ1-6; abundance: -; v_gene: TRBV7-6; CDR3aa: CASSHSSYNSPLHF; CDR3nt: TGTGCCAGCAGCCACTCCTCCTATAATTCACCCCTCCACTTT
d_gene: -; j_gene: TRBJ2-1; abundance: -; v_gene: TRBV7-2; CDR3aa: CASSLWGEMGNEQFF; CDR3nt: TGTGCCAGCAGCTTATGGGGGGAGATGGGCAATGAGCAGTTCTTC
d_gene: -; j_gene: TRBJ1-2; abundance: -; v_gene: TRBV11-1; CDR3aa: CASSLEPNYGYTF; CDR3nt: TGTGCCAGCAGCTTAGAGCCTAACTATGGCTACACCTTC
d_gene: -; j_gene: TRBJ1-1; abundance: -; v_gene: TRBV5-6; CDR3aa: CASTRGGEAFF; CDR3nt: TGTGCCAGCACCCGGGGGGGCGAAGCTTTCTTT
d_gene: -; j_gene: TRBJ1-1; abundance: -; v_gene: TRBV10-1; CDR3aa: CASSEPGTFNTEAFF; CDR3nt: TGCGCCAGCAGTGAGCCAGGGACATTCAACACTGAAGCTTTCTTT